The sequence of this T cell receptor (beta chain) was determined in a study of OX40 agonist ivuxolimab in advanced cancers. Whole-study context: The patients got ivuxolimab, which is an agonistic anti-OX40 (CD134) antibody. The dose-escalation cohort was around 83% male, with a mean age of 60 years, ranging about 23 to 80.

Study-level findings and limits: Antigen specificity remained undetermined for the expanded peripheral T cells.

Turning to this clone: Antigen specificity is unknown.

V was shortened by 8 bases and J by 4 bases, with 14 bases between the two germline ends. Germline CDR1 is MNHEY and CDR2 is SMNVEV (reference sequence). The CDR3 contains 13 residues. Sequencing used immunoSEQ multiplex PCR; TCRdb keeps in-frame clones, though not all of them. The sample gives roughly 51,000 clones, approximately 91% of which show up once; 11% is in the top ten. The V and J genes are TRBV27 and TRBJ1-1; weak D call: TRBD1 (5 bases). This sequence was found in an adult with an advanced solid tumor such as melanoma, head and neck, liver or kidney cancer. The sequenced sample was CD4+ or CD8+ T cells sorted from blood, obtained in a trial of the OX40 agonist ivuxolimab. DNA for the CDR3: TGTGCCAGCCGATTTGCGGGGGTCACTGAAGCTTTCTTT. This translates into CASRFAGVTEAFF.